This T cell receptor (beta chain) comes out of a study of T cell responses to AZD1222 COVID-19 vaccine. The trim removed 2 bases at V and 9 bases at J, leaving 10 bases unmatched. Germline CDR1 reads MDHEN; CDR2 reads SYDVKM. This CDR3 contains 15 residues. Data came from immunoSEQ multiplex PCR; TCRdb stores just in-frame clones and leaves some out. The table has 100,000 to 150,000 clones, roughly 84% seen once. The sequences come from peripheral blood, collected 28 days after the second AZD1222 dose. The chain carries TRBV28 and TRBJ1-5; 7 nucleotides agree with TRBD1. This clonotype was sampled from an adult who received the AZD1222 COVID-19 vaccine. The CDR3 nucleotides are TGTGCCAGCAGTTTAAAGGGGGCGGCGGGAAGGCCCCAGCATTTT. It yields the protein CASSLKGAAGRPQHF.